The sequence of this T cell receptor (beta chain) was determined in a study of cytomegalovirus exposure and HLA in healthy donors. Worth noting for this clone: Its target is unknown. At one end, the junction sequence differs from germline, possibly due to a read error.

The PCR was carried out with 60 Vbeta primers and 13 Jbeta primers. The table came from immunoSEQ multiplex PCR; TCRdb's copy has only in-frame clones and leaves some out. The sample shows about 150,000 clones, roughly 80% of them seen only once. Study conclusions and caveats: Across donors, presence/absence analyses took sequencing depth to be roughly uniform.

The CDR3 runs 16 residues. Germline values: CDR1 SGHDN, CDR2 FVKESK. This chain links TRBV14 with TRBJ1-1; D unclear. Sample: PBMCs. This TCR came from a male donor in good health and CMV-seronegative. This chain's CDR3 is CASSYAVSPSNTVAFF. DNA of the CDR3: TGTGCCAGCAGCTACGCGGTCTCTCCCTCGAACACTGTAGCTTTCTTT. Filled out from reference TRBV14 and TRBJ1-1, the complete variable domain reads EAGVTQFPSHSVIEKGQTVTLRCDPISGHDNLYWYRRVMGKEIKFLLHFVKESKQDESGMPNNRFLAERTGGTYSTLKVQPAELEDSGVYFCASSYAVSPSNTVAFFGQGTRLTVV.